Below are 20 T cell receptor beta chains sequenced from a single sample in a study of identical twins. One entry per CDR3 protein, called by TCRdb with MiXCR from the 5' RACE reads. There are roughly 350,000 distinct CDR3 sequences in the sample; around 12% occur only once, and about 7% lies in the top ten. This sample also appeared in a second study, on yellow fever vaccine responses in identical twins.

Source material: CD8+ T cells sorted from blood. All receptors come from a woman in her late teens or twenties in good health.

CDR3 sequence: CSAGRGETEAFF. DNA of the CDR3: TGCAGTGCGGGAAGGGGGGAGACTGAAGCTTTCTTT. The chain employs TRBV20-1 and TRBJ1-1, with D perhaps TRBD1 (6 bases). V was shortened by 6 bases and J by 5 bases, with 13 bases between the two germline ends. The CDR3 is 12 amino acids. Germline loops: CDR1 DFQATT, CDR2 SNEGSKA (reference sequence).

This clonotype was observed a handful of times. This chain connects TRBV3-1 to TRBJ1-1; 7 nucleotides match TRBD1. The CDR3 has 16 residues. The V segment lost 4 bases and the J segment 0 bases; nucleotides outside the gene matches: 8. Germline CDR1 reads LGHDT; CDR2 reads YNNKEL (reference sequence). CDR3 bases: TGTGCCAGCAGCCCATGGGACAGAGCAATGAACACTGAAGCTTTCTTT. It codes for CASSPWDRAMNTEAFF.

The chain recombines TRBV10-2 with TRBJ2-2; D unresolved. This CDR3 has 18 residues. The V gene's germline CDR1 is WSHSY and CDR2 SAAADI. V lost 2 bases and J lost 0, with 16 bases in between. CDR3 sequence (DNA): TGCGCCAGCAGTGAGCCTCTAGGGCAGCCCGCGAACACCGGGGAGCTGTTTTTT. Its translation is CASSEPLGQPANTGELFF.

This clonotype was found many times. The chain recombines TRBV24-1 with TRBJ2-1; 11 nucleotides align to TRBD2. The CDR3 contains 19 residues. Germline V lookup: CDR1 KGHDR, CDR2 SFDVKD. V was clipped by 5 bases and J by 1 base; unmatched bases: 12. CDR3 residues: CATSASIAGGPGSYNEQFF. The CDR3 DNA follows: TGTGCCACCAGTGCCTCTATAGCGGGAGGGCCTGGGTCCTACAATGAGCAGTTCTTC.

The chain uses TRBV2 and TRBJ2-5; 8 bases map to TRBD2. CDR3 size: 13 residues. CDR1 is SNHLY, CDR2 FYNNEI, per germline. V shed 11 bases, J shed 5 bases, and the junction held 10 bases outside the gene matches. DNA of the CDR3: TGTGCCTTTCTGCGGGGGGTGGGGGAGACCCAGTACTTC. Amino acid sequence: CAFLRGVGETQYF.

The chain is built from TRBV6-4 and TRBJ2-1; TRBD2 matches at 7 bases. CDR1 is MRHNA and CDR2 is SNTAGT in the germline V gene. The J segment lost 2 bases and the V segment lost 3 bases, leaving 1 base of the junction unmatched. CDR3 length: 14 residues. The CDR3 DNA sequence: TGTGCCAGCAGTGAGGGGGGGGCCTACAATGAGCAGTTCTTC. It codes for CASSEGGAYNEQFF.

The sample holds many counts of this clonotype. V gene TRBV5-1 combines with J gene TRBJ1-1; 8 bases align to TRBD1. The length of the CDR3 is 14 residues. The J segment lost 2 bases and the V segment lost 3 bases, leaving 3 bases of the junction unmatched. Germline V gives CDR1 SGHRS, CDR2 YFSETQ. This chain's CDR3 is CASSWTGLNTEAFF. The DNA for the CDR3 is TGCGCCAGCAGCTGGACAGGGTTAAACACTGAAGCTTTCTTT.

Only a few counts were recorded for this clonotype. The rearrangement joins TRBV2 to TRBJ2-1; 8 bases match TRBD2. V was clipped by 2 bases and J by 9 bases; unmatched bases: 6. The CDR3 consists of 14 residues. CDR1 and CDR2 (germline): SNHLY, FYNNEI. The CDR3 DNA reads TGTGCCAGCAGTGAATACGGGGGGGCGACTGAGCAGTTCTTC. As protein: CASSEYGGATEQFF. The full variable domain, with the rest looked up from reference TRBV2 and TRBJ2-1, is EPEVTQTPSHQVTQMGQEVILRCVPISNHLYFYWYRQILGQKVEFLVSFYNNEISEKSEIFDDQFSVERPDGSNFTLKIRSTKLEDSAMYFCASSEYGGATEQFFGPGTRLTVL.

The V gene is TRBV11-2, the J gene TRBJ2-5; TRBD2 matches at 14 bases. Germline values: CDR1 SGHAT, CDR2 FQNNGV. This CDR3 is built from 18 residues. The trim removed 1 base at V and 2 bases at J, leaving 6 bases unmatched. This CDR3 is CASSLGGTSGSFQETQYF. CDR3 bases: TGTGCCAGCAGCTTAGGGGGGACTAGCGGGAGTTTTCAAGAGACCCAGTACTTC. The full variable domain, in which reference TRBV11-2 and TRBJ2-5 provide the parts outside the CDR3, is EAGVAQSPRYKIIEKRQSVAFWCNPISGHATLYWYQQILGQGPKLLIQFQNNGVVDDSQLPKDRFSAERLKGVDSTLKIQPAKLEDSAVYLCASSLGGTSGSFQETQYFGPGTRLLVL.

This clonotype has at least ten counts. The J gene is TRBJ2-1, the V gene TRBV12-3 or TRBV12-4; D remains unclear. V gave up 3 bases and J gave up 6 bases, with 6 bases separating them. This CDR3 comprises 12 residues. For the CDR3, the DNA is TGTGCCAGCAGTTTGGAGCTCAATGAGCAGTTCTTC. It codes for CASSLELNEQFF.

The chain employs TRBV9 and TRBJ2-5; D remains ambiguous. Trimming took 4 bases from V and 2 from J, leaving 9 bases between them. This CDR3 spans 13 amino acids. Germline V gives CDR1 SGDLS, CDR2 YYNGEE. CDR3 residues: CASSPRAQETQYF. For the CDR3, the DNA is TGTGCCAGCAGCCCTCGGGCTCAAGAGACCCAGTACTTC.

The rearrangement uses TRBV28 and TRBJ2-6, with 9 bases identical to TRBD1. CDR3 length: 18 amino acids. From germline, CDR1 is MDHEN and CDR2 SYDVKM. V shed 7 bases, J shed 0 bases, and the junction held 10 bases outside the gene matches. In DNA, the CDR3 is TGTGCCAGCACCAACCTGGGACAGGGAAACTCTGGGGCCAACGTCCTGACTTTC. Encoded protein: CASTNLGQGNSGANVLTF. Looking up the rest from reference TRBV28 and TRBJ2-6 gives the full variable domain: DVKVTQSSRYLVKRTGEKVFLECVQDMDHENMFWYRQDPGLGLRLIYFSYDVKMKEKGDIPEGYSVSREKKERFSLILESASTNQTSMYLCASTNLGQGNSGANVLTFGAGSRLTVL.

This clonotype was counted only a few times. The rearrangement joins TRBV7-6 to TRBJ2-2, with no clear D. The CDR3 is 14 residues long. The ends were cut back, 2 bases at V and 6 bases at J, with 10 bases in the middle. Germline-derived CDR1 and CDR2 are SGHVS and FNYEAQ. The CDR3 bases are TGTGCCAGCAGCTTAAGCGCCCCTCCCGGGGAGCTGTTTTTT. Its translation: CASSLSAPPGELFF. Using reference TRBV7-6 and TRBJ2-2 for the parts outside the CDR3, the full variable domain is GAGVSQSPRYKVTKRGQDVALRCDPISGHVSLYWYRQALGQGPEFLTYFNYEAQQDKSGLPNDRFSAERPEGSISTLTIQRTEQRDSAMYRCASSLSAPPGELFFGEGSRLTVL.

The rearrangement links TRBV15 to TRBJ1-2, with D tentatively TRBD1 (5 bases). V gave up 5 bases and J gave up 2 bases, with 12 bases separating them. The CDR3 is made up of 14 amino acids. The germline V gene encodes CDR1 LNHNV and CDR2 YYDKDF (reference sequence). The CDR3 DNA reads TGTGCCACCAGCGCTTGGGACCAGAACTATGGCTACACCTTC. It codes for CATSAWDQNYGYTF.

There are many counts of this clonotype. The gene calls are TRBV20-1 and TRBJ2-1, with D perhaps TRBD2 (5 bases). Germline V gene sequence: CDR1 DFQATT, CDR2 SNEGSKA (reference sequence). V was cut by 6 bases and J by 0 bases, with 15 bases left in between. CDR3 length: 15 amino acids. In DNA form, the CDR3 reads TGCAGTGCAAAGAGTAGCGCCAGCTCCTACAATGAGCAGTTCTTC. Amino acid sequence: CSAKSSASSYNEQFF.

This clonotype was picked up a small number of times. The chain is built from TRBV5-1 and TRBJ1-2, with 9 bases that match TRBD1. Trimming removed 3 bases from V and 6 bases from J; junction bases left unmatched: 12. This CDR3 has 16 residues. Germline-derived CDR1 and CDR2 are SGHRS and YFSETQ. The CDR3 DNA reads as TGCGCCAGCAGCTACACCGGGACAGGGCTTCCCGATGGCTACACCTTC. It translates to CASSYTGTGLPDGYTF.

The rearrangement links TRBV12-3 or TRBV12-4 to TRBJ1-1; D gene ambiguous. The V end was cut by 7 bases, the J end by 1 base, with 10 bases between. The CDR3 has 13 residues. The CDR3 region is CASTQPGNTEAFF. CDR3 in DNA: TGTGCCAGCACCCAGCCAGGGAACACTGAAGCTTTCTTT.

Turning to this clonotype: It is likely a read error, because the conserved phenylalanine at the end of the CDR3 is missing. The rearrangement joins TRBV5-1 to TRBJ2-7; 9 positions agree with TRBD2. Germline CDR1 and CDR2: SGHRS and YFSETQ. J gave up 9 bases and V 0 bases, and 13 bases lay outside the gene matches. The CDR3 is 16 residues long. CDR3 nucleotide sequence: TGCGCCAGCAGCTTGGATCTAGCGGGGCTTACCGTCGCGCAGTACTAC. The encoded protein is CASSLDLAGLTVAQYY.

This clonotype has just a few counts. This rearrangement joins TRBV7-9 to TRBJ1-1; D is unclear. Germline CDR1 reads SEHNR; CDR2 reads FQNEAQ (reference sequence). Trimming cost V 2 bases and J 11 bases, with 9 bases left between them. The CDR3 is 11 amino acids. The CDR3 sequence is CASSLMFSAFF. Written as DNA, the CDR3 is TGTGCCAGCAGCTTAATGTTTTCGGCTTTCTTT.

The chain is built from TRBV10-2 and TRBJ2-7, with D possibly matching TRBD1 (5 bases). Germline values: CDR1 WSHSY, CDR2 SAAADI. The CDR3 totals 10 residues. The germline V and J ends were trimmed by 6 bases and 6 bases, with 6 bases remaining between them. This CDR3 reads CASRQAEQYF. As DNA, the CDR3 is TGCGCCAGCAGACAGGCCGAGCAGTACTTC.